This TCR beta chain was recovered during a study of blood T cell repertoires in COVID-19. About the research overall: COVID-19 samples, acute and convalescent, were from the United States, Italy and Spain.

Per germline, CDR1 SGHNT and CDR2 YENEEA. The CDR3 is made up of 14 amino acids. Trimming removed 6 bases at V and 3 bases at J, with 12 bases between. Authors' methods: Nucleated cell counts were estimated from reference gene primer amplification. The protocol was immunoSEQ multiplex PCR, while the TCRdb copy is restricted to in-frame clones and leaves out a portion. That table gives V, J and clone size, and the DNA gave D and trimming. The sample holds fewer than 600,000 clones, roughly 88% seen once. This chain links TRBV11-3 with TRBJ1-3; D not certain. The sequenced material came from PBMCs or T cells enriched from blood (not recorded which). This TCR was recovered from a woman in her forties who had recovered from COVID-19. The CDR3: CASRGGAFGNTIYF. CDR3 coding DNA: TGTGCCAGCAGGGGAGGTGCCTTTGGAAACACCATATATTTT.